Each of the 8 T cell receptor beta chains below was sequenced from the same sample in a study of Graves' ophthalmopathy and Graves' hyperthyroidism. Beta-chain TCR CDR3 regions were amplified from RNA transcripts. Amplification began with first-round RT-PCR using HTBI primers, then second-round multiplex PCR was performed. A single record per CDR3 protein comes from TCRdb applying MiXCR to the multiplex PCR reads. Among about 550,000 distinct CDR3 sequences listed, approximately 37% were seen once. The source material was peripheral blood or thyroid tissue (not recorded which). The receptors shown here come from an adult man with Graves' hyperthyroidism.

This clonotype was recorded many times. The V gene is TRBV6-5, the J gene TRBJ1-1; weak D call: TRBD1 (6 bases). CDR1 MNHEY and CDR2 SVGAGI come from the germline V gene. V lost 5 bases, J lost 4 bases, and 11 bases lay in between. This CDR3 is 13 amino acids long. In DNA, the CDR3 is TGTGCCAGCAGTAAAACAGGGATCACTGAAGCTTTCTTT. It translates to CASSKTGITEAFF.

In its sample, this clonotype was seen a few times. The chain uses TRBV7-6 and TRBJ2-6; D is ambiguous. The V gene lost 0 bases and the J gene lost 0 bases, with 3 bases spanning the gap. Germline CDR1 and CDR2: SGHVS and FNYEAQ. CDR3 size: 15 residues. The CDR3 DNA sequence: TGTGCCAGCAGCTTAGCCCACTCTGGGGCCAACGTCCTGACTTTC. It is translated as CASSLAHSGANVLTF. Looking up the rest from reference TRBV7-6 and TRBJ2-6 gives the full variable domain: GAGVSQSPRYKVTKRGQDVALRCDPISGHVSLYWYRQALGQGPEFLTYFNYEAQQDKSGLPNDRFSAERPEGSISTLTIQRTEQRDSAMYRCASSLAHSGANVLTFGAGSRLTVL.

V usage is TRBV2 and J usage is TRBJ1-6, with 7 bases fitting TRBD1. CDR1 and CDR2 from the germline V gene are SNHLY and FYNNEI. This CDR3 is built from 15 residues. V lost 6 bases to trimming and J lost 13 bases; unmatched junction nucleotides: 15. The chain's CDR3 is CASRGRGYSNQPLHF. As DNA, the CDR3 is TGTGCCAGCAGGGGCAGGGGGTATAGCAATCAGCCCCTCCACTTT.

Of note for this clonotype: A clone one base away is much larger, so this may be a read error. V gene TRBV7-9 combines with J gene TRBJ2-2; D possibly matches TRBD1 or TRBD2 (5 bases each). Germline V CDR1 and CDR2: SEHNR, FQNEAQ (reference sequence). This CDR3 region has 14 residues. CDR3 loop: CAGSYGTGSGELFF. The CDR3 region has the DNA TGTGCCGGCAGCTACGGGACGGGGTCCGGGGAGCTGTTTTTT.

This clonotype was counted at least ten times. V usage is TRBV29-1 and J usage is TRBJ1-2; a possible D gene is TRBD1 (6 bases). Per germline, CDR1 SQVTM and CDR2 ANQGSEA. The CDR3 runs 11 residues. The CDR3 here is CTMGHNYGYTF. The CDR3, as DNA: TGCACAATGGGACATAACTATGGCTACACCTTC.

There are many counts of this clonotype. The chain links TRBV20-1 to TRBJ1-5; possibly TRBD1 for D (6 bases). Germline-derived CDR1 and CDR2 are DFQATT and SNEGSKA (reference sequence). This CDR3 region has 14 residues. V was clipped by 2 bases and J by 3 bases, with 11 bases between them. This CDR3 reads CSARRGQFNQPQHF. The CDR3 DNA reads as TGCAGTGCTAGACGCGGACAGTTCAATCAGCCCCAGCATTTT.

This clonotype was seen ten or more times. The gene calls are TRBV15 and TRBJ1-5; weak D call: TRBD1 (6 bases). Germline CDR1 is LNHNV and CDR2 is YYDKDF (reference sequence). V was trimmed by 3 bases and J by 4 bases, leaving 22 bases between them. CDR3 length: 18 residues. Written as DNA, the CDR3 is TGTGCCACCAGCAGCTCGTTAGTACAGGGATCCGAAAATCAGCCCCAGCATTTT. This codes for CATSSSLVQGSENQPQHF.

A note on this clonotype: Mismatch with germline at one junction end may stem from a read error. V and J are TRBV2 and TRBJ2-7; tentatively, D is TRBD2 (5 bases). This CDR3 is built from 16 residues. Per germline, CDR1 SNHLY and CDR2 FYNNEI. This chain's CDR3 is CASSQSQPRGLYEQYF. DNA for the CDR3: TGCGCCAGCAGCCAATCTCAGCCCCGCGGACTCTACGAGCAGTACTTC.